The clone carrying this T cell receptor beta chain appeared many times. This specimen belongs to a study of CD8+CD57+ T cells in acquired aplastic anemia. Study overall: DNA recovered from sorted CD4+ and CD8+ cells had a mean of approximately 3 ug. CD4+ cells from healthy donors averaged roughly 10 million reads.

For CDR3 and TCR beta VDJ profiling, genomic DNA was the template used. TCRdb passed the reads through MiXCR, listing each CDR3 protein once. The sample lists hundreds of thousands of distinct CDR3 sequences, 55% to 75% occurring once. The V end was cut by 4 bases, the J end by 6 bases, with 9 bases between. This CDR3 contains 13 residues. Germline V lookup: CDR1 SNHLY, CDR2 FYNNEI. This TCR was sampled from a human donor in good health, serving as a control. This chain joins TRBV2 and TRBJ2-2; a weak D match, TRBD2 (6 bases). Sequencing input: sorted CD4+, CD8+, or CD8+CD57+ T cells (not recorded which) from PBMCs. The DNA of the CDR3 is TGTGCCAGCAGTGTGACTAGTGCCGGGGAGCTGTTTTTT. It yields the protein CASSVTSAGELFF.